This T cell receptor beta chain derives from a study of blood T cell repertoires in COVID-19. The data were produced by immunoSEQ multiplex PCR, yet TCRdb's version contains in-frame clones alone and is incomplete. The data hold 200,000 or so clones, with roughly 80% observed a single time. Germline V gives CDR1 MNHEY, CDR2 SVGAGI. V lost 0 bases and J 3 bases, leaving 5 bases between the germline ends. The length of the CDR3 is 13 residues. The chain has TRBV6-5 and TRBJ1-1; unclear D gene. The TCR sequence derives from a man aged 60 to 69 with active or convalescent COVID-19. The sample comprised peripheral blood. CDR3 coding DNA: TGTGCCAGCAGTTACTCTGTCGACACTGAAGCTTTCTTT. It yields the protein CASSYSVDTEAFF.